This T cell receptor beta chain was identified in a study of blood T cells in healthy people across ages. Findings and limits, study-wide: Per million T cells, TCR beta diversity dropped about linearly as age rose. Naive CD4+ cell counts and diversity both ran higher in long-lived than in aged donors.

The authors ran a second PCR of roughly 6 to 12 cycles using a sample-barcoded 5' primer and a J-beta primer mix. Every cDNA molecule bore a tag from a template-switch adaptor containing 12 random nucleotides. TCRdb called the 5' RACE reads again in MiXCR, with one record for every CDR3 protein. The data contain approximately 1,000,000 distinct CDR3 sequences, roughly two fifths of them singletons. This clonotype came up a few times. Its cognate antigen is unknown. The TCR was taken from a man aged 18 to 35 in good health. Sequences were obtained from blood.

For the CDR3, the DNA is TGTGCCAGCAGCCTAGGGGGATTGTTTGGATTGGATGGCTACACCTTC. Encoded protein: CASSLGGLFGLDGYTF. The chain recombines TRBV6-2 or TRBV6-3 with TRBJ1-2; TRBD1 is a possible D gene (6 bases). CDR3 length: 16 residues. Germline CDR1 reads MNHEY; CDR2 reads SVGEGT. V lost 6 bases, J lost 6 bases, and 23 bases lay in between.